The 7 T cell receptor beta chains below come from one sample, sequenced in a study of human T cells and chemical hapten exposure. TCRdb redid the calling of the RACE reads with MiXCR, one entry per CDR3 protein. The data hold about 120,000 distinct CDR3 sequences, with roughly 14% observed a single time. Specified time point: pre-sensitization, week 0. Regarding treatment: therapeutic diphenylcyclopropenone sensitization with weekly scalp DPC. This specimen was whole blood, taken in connection with sensitization to the hapten diphenylcyclopropenone (DPC). The receptors shown here come from a young woman with alopecia areata. Some clones in this sample may be carry-over from other donors' samples.

This chain uses TRBV19 with TRBJ2-2; 9 positions agree with TRBD2. The CDR3 has 14 amino acids. Germline lookup yields CDR1 LNHDA and CDR2 SQIVND (reference sequence). V trimming: 7 bases; J trimming: 7 bases; junction bases outside the gene matches: 7. CDR3: CASTSGGRIGELFF. DNA of the CDR3: TGTGCCAGTACGAGCGGGGGGCGAATCGGGGAGCTGTTTTTT.

For the CDR3, the DNA is TGTGCCAGCAGCTTAGGCGGGACAGGGGGCCGGGAGCTGTTTTTT. This encodes CASSLGGTGGRELFF. The chain combines TRBV7-3 with TRBJ2-2, with 12 bases fitting TRBD1. V trimming: 2 bases; J trimming: 9 bases; junction bases outside the gene matches: 4. Germline values: CDR1 SGHTA, CDR2 FQGTGA. This CDR3 is built from 15 residues. The full variable domain, its missing parts supplied by reference TRBV7-3 and TRBJ2-2, is GAGVSQTPSNKVTEKGKYVELRCDPISGHTALYWYRQSLGQGPEFLIYFQGTGAADDSGLPNDRFFAVRPEGSVSTLKIQRTERGDSAVYLCASSLGGTGGRELFFGEGSRLTVL.

Ten or more counts support this clonotype. The rearrangement joins TRBV6-5 to TRBJ2-4, with 7 bases fitting TRBD1. The CDR3 spans 13 residues. Germline-derived CDR1 and CDR2 are MNHEY and SVGAGI. Trimming took 4 bases from V and 9 from J; bases not matched to a gene: 6. The chain's CDR3 is CASSLLQGTIQYF. In DNA form, the CDR3 reads TGTGCCAGCAGTTTACTACAGGGGACCATTCAGTACTTC.

In this sample, this clonotype turned up a few times. This CDR3 reads CSATDYRGLTPAFF. CDR3 nucleotide sequence: TGCAGTGCTACCGATTACAGGGGGCTTACCCCGGCTTTCTTT. The chain uses TRBV20-1 and TRBJ1-1, with TRBD1 matching over 9 bases. The CDR3 runs 14 residues. With V trimmed by 4 bases and J by 11 bases, 14 bases remained unmatched. CDR1 is DFQATT and CDR2 is SNEGSKA in the germline V gene (reference sequence).

This clonotype has only a few counts. This chain links TRBV29-1 with TRBJ2-7; D not certain. V was cut by 4 bases and J by 0 bases, with 7 bases left in between. Germline lookup yields CDR1 SQVTM and CDR2 ANQGSEA. The length of the CDR3 is 12 residues. The DNA of the CDR3 is TGCAGCGTTGTAGGCACCTCCTACGAGCAGTACTTC. The encoded protein is CSVVGTSYEQYF.

The V call is TRBV28, the J call TRBJ2-7, with a weak D call TRBD1 (6 bases). The CDR3 sequence is 11 residues long. Trimming pared 8 bases from V and 3 bases from J, leaving 8 bases between. Germline V gives CDR1 MDHEN, CDR2 SYDVKM. DNA for the CDR3: TGTGCCAGCCTACAGGGCTACGAGCAGTACTTC. It specifies CASLQGYEQYF.

This chain links TRBV4-3 with TRBJ2-3; the D gene is possibly TRBD2 (6 bases). V was cut by 4 bases and J by 1 base, with 12 bases left in between. Germline V lookup: CDR1 LGHNA, CDR2 YSLEER. The CDR3 loop spans 15 amino acids. The CDR3 loop reads CASSPRLDGTDTQYF. In DNA, the CDR3 is TGCGCCAGCAGCCCAAGACTAGACGGCACAGATACGCAGTATTTT.